These T cell receptor beta chains were read from a single sample in a study of cytomegalovirus exposure and HLA in healthy donors. Repertoires were generated with immunoSEQ multiplex PCR, while TCRdb's copy carries only in-frame clones and drops some. This repertoire shows some 99,000 clones, under 80% found once; its top ten account for about 8%. Sequencing was carried out using PBMCs. These receptors were obtained from a woman aged 45-65 years in good health and CMV-seropositive. Both conserved end residues are part of each CDR3. Fields, in order: CDR3 length, clone size, V gene, D gene, J gene, CDR3 protein, CDR3 DNA. D genes are given only for firm matches. Only part of the rows carry a size: once, few, many, or a class if the clone is expanded.

>16|-|TRBV11-2|-|TRBJ2-1
CASSLDRTGVGNEQFF
TGTGCCAGCAGCTTAGATCGGACGGGGGTGGGGAATGAGCAGTTCTTC
>14|few|TRBV7-3|TRBD1|TRBJ1-1
CASSLTTGYTEAFF
TGTGCCAGCAGCTTAACGACAGGGTACACTGAAGCTTTCTTT
>12|-|TRBV29-1|-|TRBJ1-1
CSVGQGNTEAFF
TGCAGCGTTGGGCAGGGTAACACTGAAGCTTTCTTT
>16|once|TRBV18|TRBD1|TRBJ2-3
CASSPPGTGMSDTQYF
TGTGCCAGCTCACCACCCGGGACAGGGATGTCAGATACGCAGTATTTT
>17|few|TRBV7-9|TRBD1|TRBJ1-1
CASSLRQGAKLHTEAFF
TGTGCCAGCAGCTTAAGACAGGGGGCCAAACTCCACACTGAAGCTTTCTTT
>16|-|TRBV5-1|-|TRBJ1-3
CASSLVLQGPGNTIYF
TGCGCCAGCAGCTTGGTCCTACAGGGTCCCGGAAACACCATATATTTT
>15|-|TRBV19|TRBD1|TRBJ1-3
CASIQDRGTGNTIYF
TGTGCCAGTATCCAGGACAGGGGGACTGGAAACACCATATATTTT
>14|-|TRBV19|TRBD2|TRBJ2-1
CASSILAGGVEQFF
TGTGCCAGTAGTATACTAGCGGGGGGGGTTGAGCAGTTCTTC
>16|few|TRBV10-3|TRBD2|TRBJ2-1
CAISESRGLALNEQFF
TGTGCCATCAGTGAGTCTCGGGGACTAGCGCTCAATGAGCAGTTCTTC
>15|-|TRBV12-1|-|TRBJ2-1
CASSPKRGGRNEQFF
TGTGCCAGCAGCCCCAAGCGGGGGGGCCGAAATGAGCAGTTCTTC
>14|-|TRBV18|-|TRBJ2-3
CASSPSQGPDTQYF
TGTGCCAGCTCACCCTCACAGGGTCCAGATACGCAGTATTTT
>17|-|TRBV7-8|TRBD1|TRBJ1-3
CASSLTGRGQTGNTIYF
TGTGCCAGCAGCTTAACGGGCAGGGGGCAAACTGGAAACACCATATATTTT
>15|-|TRBV5-1|-|TRBJ1-6
CASSLAVGGESPLHF
TGCGCCAGCAGCTTGGCCGTGGGGGGGGAGTCACCCCTCCACTTT